This T cell receptor beta chain was documented in a study of CD8 T cells in Susac syndrome. RNA was extracted with the RNeasy kit, and a quantity of roughly 0.5 to 1 ug was reverse transcribed using random hexamers. TCRdb re-derived calls from the immunoSEQ multiplex PCR reads in MiXCR, one entry per CDR3 protein. The sample consists of about 130,000 distinct CDR3 sequences, more than 85% of them appearing once. The germline gives CDR1 MNHEY, CDR2 SMNVEV (reference sequence). CDR3 length: 13 amino acids. Deletions cut 3 bases from V and 8 bases from J, with 13 bases between. Sample: CD8+ T cells from PBMCs. The clonotype originates from a human donor with Susac syndrome. This sequence joins TRBV27 and TRBJ1-2; D possibly corresponds to TRBD1 (6 bases). The CDR3 spells CASSFTPGQGYTF. CDR3 DNA: TGTGCCAGCAGTTTTACCCCGGGACAAGGCTACACCTTC.